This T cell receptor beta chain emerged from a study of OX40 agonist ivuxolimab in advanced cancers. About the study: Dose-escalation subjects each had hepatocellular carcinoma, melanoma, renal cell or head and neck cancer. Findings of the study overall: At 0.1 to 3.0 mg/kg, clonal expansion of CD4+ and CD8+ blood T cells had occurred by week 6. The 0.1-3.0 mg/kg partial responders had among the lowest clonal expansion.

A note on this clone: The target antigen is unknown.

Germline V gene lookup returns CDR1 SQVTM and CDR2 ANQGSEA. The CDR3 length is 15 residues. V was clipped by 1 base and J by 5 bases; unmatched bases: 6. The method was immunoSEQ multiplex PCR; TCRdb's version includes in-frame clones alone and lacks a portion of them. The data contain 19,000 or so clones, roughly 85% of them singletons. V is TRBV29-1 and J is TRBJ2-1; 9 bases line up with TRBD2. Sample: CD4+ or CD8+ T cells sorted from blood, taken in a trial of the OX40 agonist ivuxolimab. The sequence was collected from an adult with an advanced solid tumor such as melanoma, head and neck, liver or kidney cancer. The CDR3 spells CSVEVGLATNNEQFF. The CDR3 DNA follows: TGCAGCGTTGAAGTGGGACTAGCAACTAACAATGAGCAGTTCTTC.